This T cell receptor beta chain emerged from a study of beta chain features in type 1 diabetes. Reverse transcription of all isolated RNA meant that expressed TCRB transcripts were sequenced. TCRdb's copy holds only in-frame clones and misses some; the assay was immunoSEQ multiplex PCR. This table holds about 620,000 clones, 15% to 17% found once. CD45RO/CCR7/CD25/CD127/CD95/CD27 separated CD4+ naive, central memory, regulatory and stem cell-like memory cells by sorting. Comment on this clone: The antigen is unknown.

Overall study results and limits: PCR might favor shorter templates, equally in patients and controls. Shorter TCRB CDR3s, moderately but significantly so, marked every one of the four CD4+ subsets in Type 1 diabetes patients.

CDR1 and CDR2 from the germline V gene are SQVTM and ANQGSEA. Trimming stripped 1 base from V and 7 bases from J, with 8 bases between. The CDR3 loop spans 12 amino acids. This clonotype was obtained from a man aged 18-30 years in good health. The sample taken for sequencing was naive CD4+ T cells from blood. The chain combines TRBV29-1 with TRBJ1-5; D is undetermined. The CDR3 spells CSVEVQGQPQHF. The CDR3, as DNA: TGCAGCGTTGAAGTGCAAGGGCAGCCCCAGCATTTT. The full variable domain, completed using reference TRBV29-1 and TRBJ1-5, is SAVISQKPSRDICQRGTSLTIQCQVDSQVTMMFWYRQQPGQSLTLIATANQGSEATYESGFVIDKFPISRPNLTFSTLTVSNMSPEDSSIYLCSVEVQGQPQHFGDGTRLSIL.